This T cell receptor (beta chain) was captured by sequencing in a study of Graves' ophthalmopathy and Graves' hyperthyroidism (dated by TCRdb to the late 2010s). With regard to the full study: Hyperthyroidism was considered stable if no progression to ophthalmopathy occurred within 18 months of follow-up. To explore V-J signatures distinguishing ophthalmopathy from hyperthyroidism, a discovery set of around 97 patients (more than 40 ophthalmopathy, roughly 60 stable hyperthyroidism) was enrolled. In total, around 140 blood samples were TCR-sequenced: 40 to 45 ophthalmopathy, approximately 75 hyperthyroidism and roughly 17 hyperthyroidism-to-ophthalmopathy patients. In five or six hyperthyroidism patients, T-cell repertoires of thyroid tissue and blood were compared. An independent validation cohort was composed of roughly 18 hyperthyroidism patients and about 16 patients who later progressed from hyperthyroidism to ophthalmopathy. The study used signatures of the TCR beta repertoire to tell Graves' ophthalmopathy apart from Graves' hyperthyroidism and to predict which patients would progress to ophthalmopathy. Once sampling was done, hyperthyroidism patients were given methimazole at a starting dose of 30 mg daily, while ophthalmopathy patients were given high-dose intravenous methylprednisolone. What the research found in general, with its limitations: Most of the expanded thyroid clonotypes with a frequency above 0.001 were also detected in blood, and it was suggested that the thyroid immune response may be reflected by blood repertoires. Sample size was not predetermined statistically, and investigators were not blinded to group allocation. In validation, the model predicted ophthalmopathy progression with 55% to 71% sensitivity and around 72% specificity; roughly 12 predicted patients were CT-confirmed with GO in a median of around 6 months. The 13-signature model separated ophthalmopathy from stable hyperthyroidism with approximately 90% sensitivity and 81% to 82% specificity in cross-validation, and 80%/75% in the test set.

This clonotype was observed a handful of times. Its antigen remains undetermined. No per-base quality is available; no much larger clone lies one base away. The V end loses 5 bases and the J end loses 3 bases, and a stretch of 17 bases separates them. The CDR3 has 15 amino acids, counting the end cysteine and phenylalanine. Only the CDR3 DNA is retained, 45 bases long and in frame from the first base. Per the germline V gene, SGHDT is the CDR1 and YYEEEE is the CDR2. For repertoire sequencing, the TCR beta CDR3 regions were amplified from RNA transcripts. HTBI primers and the Qiagen OneStep RT-PCR kit were used in a first-round RT-PCR, which was followed by a second-round multiplex PCR, size selection and purification. Libraries were sequenced paired-end with 100 bp reads on an Illumina HiSeq2000. On the study's bioinformatics: SOAPnuke was used to process the reads, removing any read that contained adapters or uncalled bases, had a mean Phred below 15, or lacked an exact match to the constant primer or identifier. COPE v1.2.5 was used to merge the high-quality paired reads. Each unique nucleotide sequence was treated as a clonotype, and MiTCR v1.1 was used to align the clonotypes to the IMGT TRB V, D and J references. The analysis was limited to V-J combinations with a frequency above 0.0001, which together covered approximately 99% of repertoires. A TCR clonal expansion and chaos score per V-J combination was defined as the ratio of F50 clonal expansion to chaos observed in the TCRdist matrix. Welch's t-statistics and random forest were used to narrow the features down to 13 V-J combinations, which were then fed into a naive Bayes classifier. Thyroid-blood repertoire similarity was quantified with the Morisita-Horn index. The public reads were reprocessed in TCRdb via fastp at Q25 and MiXCR, keeping in-frame beta chains. CDR3 protein sequences are deduplicated, and each keeps its most common genes and DNA. TCRdb's processing, not the study's, gives the V and J calls here. This sample comprises approximately 540,000 distinct CDR3 sequences, 35% to 40% of them detected only once. Around 4% of the sample goes to the ten largest clones.

Patients with hyperthyroidism were aged 18 to 65 years, had been newly diagnosed, and had a disease duration of less than 2 months. Patients with other autoimmune diseases, uncontrolled infections, pregnancy or lactation were excluded from the study. Diagnosis was based on clinical symptoms, serum thyroxine, TRAb, thyroid ultrasound and orbital computed tomography. Trizol reagent was used to extract the total RNA, and its quality was then checked on an Agilent 2100 Bioanalyzer. The chain was built from TRBV5-6 and TRBJ1-1; the D gene is perhaps TRBD1, from 6 matching bases. This TCR came from an adult man with Graves' hyperthyroidism. The sample taken for sequencing was peripheral blood or thyroid tissue (not recorded which). The DNA reads as follows: TGTGCCAGCAGTCATTGGCTGGACAGAGACACTGAAGCTTTCTTT. This yields the protein CASSHWLDRDTEAFF.